This paragraph reports one TCR beta chain. Clones were sequenced by immunoSEQ multiplex PCR, and TCRdb holds only the in-frame ones, with some missing. The sample records about 8,600 clones, 88% being singletons. This sample was taken from a study of stem cell transplantation in POMP-related autoinflammatory disease. Study-wide context: DNA chimerism showed 100% graft donor engraftment of neutrophils and platelets through one year.

CDR1 and CDR2 from the germline V gene are LGHNA and YNFKEQ. There are 16 residues in the CDR3. V dropped 3 bases and J dropped 3 bases, with 12 bases sitting between them. This TCR was recovered from a human patient with POMP-related autoinflammation and immune dysregulation (PRAID). Some T cells may be supplied by the graft donor. This specimen was CD8+ T cells from PBMCs, taken after stem cell transplantation. This sequence joins TRBV4-2 and TRBJ1-6; possibly TRBD1 for D (6 bases). CDR3 sequence: CASSQGRGSYNSPLHF. DNA for the CDR3: TGTGCCAGCAGCCAGGGCAGGGGTAGCTATAATTCACCCCTCCACTTT.